This TCR beta chain was profiled in a study of T cell repertoires in cytomegalovirus infection. Study-wide background: Public TCR beta signatures indicated both CMV infection and matching HLA type. Study conclusions and caveats: There were HLA-C-restricted CMV-specific TCR beta clonotypes dominating the ex vivo response. Carriers of CMV and the relevant HLA type were discriminated by public TCR beta frequency.

There are many counts of this clonotype. Its antigen is unidentified. TCRdb ran MiXCR on the reads and lists one entry per CDR3 protein. Of hundreds of thousands of distinct CDR3 sequences listed, more than 20% were seen once; the top ten hold less than 9.5%. This CDR3 is 12 amino acids long. The V end was cut by 4 bases, the J end by 6 bases, with 9 bases between. Germline lookup yields CDR1 SQVTM and CDR2 ANQGSEA. Input material: CD8+ T cells from PBMCs. The TCR comes from a human donor in good health (CMV status not recorded). Some clones in this sample may be carry-over from other donors' samples. V and J are TRBV29-1 and TRBJ2-2; no definite D call. The CDR3: CSVVSVSGELFF. In DNA, the CDR3 is TGCAGCGTTGTATCTGTTTCCGGGGAGCTGTTTTTT.